This entry features one T cell receptor (beta chain) sequence. Study processing details: Reference gene primers were amplified, and this amplification served to estimate nucleated cell counts. The assay was immunoSEQ multiplex PCR, and TCRdb's table has in-frame clones only and misses some. The V and J calls and clone size were taken over from that table, and D and trimming were inferred from the DNA. Seen here are almost 200,000 clones, around four fifths observed once, and the top ten hold about 0.91%. These data belong to a study of blood T cell repertoires in COVID-19. About the study: Researchers got acute and convalescent COVID-19 samples from the United States, Italy and Spain. The cDNA or gDNA used as material had been derived from T cells, B-cell-depleted T cells, or PBMCs.

Germline values: CDR1 MNHEY, CDR2 SMNVEV (reference sequence). This CDR3 region has 15 residues. With 5 bases removed from V and 3 bases from J, the gap between germline ends came to 13 bases. Patients of the Seattle cohort, enrolled during active infection, were followed longitudinally. This receptor was identified in a man in his fifties or sixties with COVID-19, enrolled during active disease. Sequenced material: peripheral blood. This chain connects TRBV27 to TRBJ1-4; D possibly corresponds to TRBD1 (5 bases). This CDR3 reads CASSLSRVANEKLFF. As DNA, the CDR3 is TGTGCCAGCAGTCTCTCCAGGGTAGCTAATGAAAAACTGTTTTTT.